A single sample gave rise to the 21 T cell receptor beta chains below, sequenced in a study of human thymus T cells (TCRdb year 2020). The library was obtained by the immunoSEQ multiplex PCR assay. TCRdb carries this immuneACCESS record with in-frame sequences only. Its versions omit some clonotypes, under half of them owing to an unresolved V gene in the studies checked, with the rest unexplained. The sample table contains about 46,000 clones; only one count was recorded for approximately 95% of them. In total, the top ten clones hold around 0.2% of the sample. The sample consisted of blood. These receptors originate from a girl less than two years old with a congenital heart defect but otherwise immunologically healthy.

The chain links TRBV27 to TRBJ1-4; TRBD1 agrees at 7 bases. V dropped 2 bases and J dropped 7; count of bases not matched to a gene: 10. The CDR3 is 16 residues long. Looked up from germline, CDR1 is MNHEY and CDR2 is SMNVEV (reference sequence). CDR3 sequence: CASSLRTPGQIEKLFF. In nucleotides, the CDR3 is TGTGCCAGCAGTTTACGTACTCCGGGACAGATTGAAAAACTGTTTTTT.

The V call is TRBV5-8, the J call TRBJ2-7; TRBD2 matches 10 bases. The ends lost 4 bases at V and 3 bases at J; junction bases unmatched: 4. The CDR3 covers 14 residues. CDR1 and CDR2 from the germline V gene are SGHTS and YDEGEE. In nucleotides, the CDR3 is TGTGCCAGCAGCCCCCCTAGCGGGAGCTACGAGCAGTACTTC. Translating gives CASSPPSGSYEQYF.

CDR3 in DNA: TGTGCCAGCAGCTTCGGGGGACCCTGGGAGCAGTTCTTC. Protein: CASSFGGPWEQFF. V usage is TRBV7-2 and J usage is TRBJ2-1, with D possibly matching TRBD2 (6 bases). CDR3 length: 13 amino acids. V was cut by 3 bases and J by 10 bases, with 13 bases left in between. CDR1 and CDR2 (germline): SGHTA, FQGNSA.

The V and J genes are TRBV9 and TRBJ2-7, with D possibly matching TRBD1 (5 bases). V shed 0 bases and J shed 2 bases, with 12 bases lying between them. The CDR3 covers 15 residues. CDR1 and CDR2 from the germline V gene are SGDLS and YYNGEE. The CDR3 spells CASSVEGSLAYEQYF. CDR3 nucleotide sequence: TGTGCCAGCAGCGTAGAGGGGTCGTTGGCCTACGAGCAGTACTTC.

This chain joins TRBV6-5 and TRBJ2-7; the match to TRBD1 covers 11 bases. CDR3 length equals 14 residues. The trim removed 5 bases at V and 2 bases at J, leaving 2 bases unmatched. Per the germline V gene, CDR1 is MNHEY and CDR2 is SVGAGI. In DNA form, the CDR3 reads TGTGCCAGCAGTAGGGGACAGGGGGCCTACGAGCAGTACTTC. It specifies CASSRGQGAYEQYF.

The rearrangement joins TRBV11-2 to TRBJ1-3; D ambiguous. Looked up from germline, CDR1 is SGHAT and CDR2 is FQNNGV. CDR3 length equals 15 residues. V dropped 1 base and J dropped 6 bases, with 13 bases sitting between them. CDR3 in DNA: TGTGCCAGCAGCTTAGTGATTCGCAATGAAAACACCATATATTTT. Translated, it gives CASSLVIRNENTIYF. Filled out from reference TRBV11-2 and TRBJ1-3, the complete variable domain reads EAGVAQSPRYKIIEKRQSVAFWCNPISGHATLYWYQQILGQGPKLLIQFQNNGVVDDSQLPKDRFSAERLKGVDSTLKIQPAKLEDSAVYLCASSLVIRNENTIYFGEGSWLTVV.

V usage is TRBV15 and J usage is TRBJ1-2, with 7 bases that match TRBD1. This CDR3 is 14 amino acids long. Looked up from germline, CDR1 is LNHNV and CDR2 is YYDKDF (reference sequence). The trim removed 2 bases at V and 4 bases at J, leaving 4 bases unmatched. The CDR3 bases are TGTGCCACCAGCAGAAGGGGGCCTGGCTATGGCTACACCTTC. This encodes CATSRRGPGYGYTF.

V usage is TRBV2 and J usage is TRBJ1-4, with 8 bases identical to TRBD1. The V and J ends lost 1 base and 10 bases, in that order; junction bases with no gene match: 5. The CDR3 contains 14 residues. The V gene's germline CDR1 is SNHLY and CDR2 FYNNEI. CDR3 amino acids: CASSEGGTGGKLFF. The CDR3 region has the DNA TGTGCCAGCAGTGAAGGGGGGACAGGTGGAAAACTGTTTTTT.

J is TRBJ2-2 and V is TRBV9; 10 nucleotides line up with TRBD1. Germline CDR1 reads SGDLS; CDR2 reads YYNGEE. V shed 2 bases and J 5 bases; nucleotides not matched to a gene: 6. The CDR3 is 16 residues long. CDR3 amino acids: CASSVAGTGETGELFF. The CDR3 DNA is TGTGCCAGCAGCGTTGCCGGGACAGGGGAAACCGGGGAGCTGTTTTTT.

This clone was seen only once. In DNA form, the CDR3 reads TGTGCCAGGGCCTCGGGACAGGGCCCGTCAGAGACCCAGTACTTC. Encoded protein: CARASGQGPSETQYF. The V gene is TRBV2, the J gene TRBJ2-5; 9 bases are a match to TRBD1. V gave up 9 bases and J gave up 4 bases; unmatched junction bases: 12. The germline CDR1 and CDR2 sequences are SNHLY and FYNNEI. The CDR3 loop spans 15 amino acids.

The DNA of the CDR3 is TGTGCCAGCAGCAAAGGGGAGGCTAGCGGGTGCTACGAGCAGTACTTC. Amino acid sequence: CASSKGEASGCYEQYF. This sequence joins TRBV21-1 and TRBJ2-7; the listed D gene, TRBD2, was not tested against the DNA. TRBV21-1 is given as a pseudogene. This CDR3 has 16 amino acids.

V gene TRBV25-1 combines with J gene TRBJ2-5; possible D gene TRBD1, 6 bases. The CDR3 has 12 residues. In germline, CDR1 is MGHDK, CDR2 SYGVNS. V gave up 3 bases and J gave up 4 bases, with 6 bases separating them. This CDR3 is CASSDRGETQYF. The DNA for the CDR3 is TGTGCCAGCAGTGACAGGGGAGAGACCCAGTACTTC.

J is TRBJ2-2 and V is TRBV7-2; 14 bases are a match to TRBD2. Germline V gene sequence: CDR1 SGHTA, CDR2 FQGNSA. J gave up 4 bases and V 5 bases, and 6 bases lay outside the gene matches. This CDR3 is built from 17 residues. The CDR3 region is CASSGRTSGGLTGELFF. The CDR3 nucleotides are TGTGCCAGCAGCGGCAGGACTAGCGGGGGGCTCACCGGGGAGCTGTTTTTT.

This chain uses TRBV11-2 with TRBJ1-3; D is unresolved. CDR1 and CDR2 (germline): SGHAT, FQNNGV. The CDR3 extends over 16 amino acids. V shed 6 bases and J shed 0 bases, with 15 bases lying between them. The CDR3, as DNA: TGTGCCAGCAGGGACGGGGTTTTTGTCTCTGGAAACACCATATATTTT. Its protein product is CASRDGVFVSGNTIYF.

The chain's CDR3 is CASSRAVAGELFF. DNA of the CDR3: TGTGCCAGCAGCCGAGCCGTGGCCGGGGAGCTGTTTTTT. V gene TRBV5-5 combines with J gene TRBJ2-2; D is undetermined. This CDR3 has 13 residues. CDR1 and CDR2 from the germline V gene are SGHKS and YYEKEE (reference sequence). V was clipped by 4 bases and J by 6 bases, with 10 bases between them. The variable domain in full, completed from reference TRBV5-5 and TRBJ2-2, reads DAGVTQSPTHLIKTRGQQVTLRCSPISGHKSVSWYQQVLGQGPQFIFQYYEKEERGRGNFPDRFSARQFPNYSSELNVNALLLGDSALYLCASSRAVAGELFFGEGSRLTVL.

The chain uses TRBV5-6 and TRBJ1-2; TRBD1 matches at 7 bases. The CDR3 is made up of 14 amino acids. The germline V gene has CDR1 SGHDT and CDR2 YYEEEE. The V and J ends lost 4 bases and 8 bases, in that order; junction bases with no gene match: 11. CDR3 bases: TGTGCCAGCAGCGGGGAGACAGGGATAGGCGGCTACACCTTC. Amino acids: CASSGETGIGGYTF.

The chain carries TRBV4-2 and TRBJ2-3, with unresolved D. In germline, CDR1 is LGHNA, CDR2 YNFKEQ. The V gene lost 1 base and the J gene lost 0 bases, with 11 bases spanning the gap. The CDR3 sequence is 16 residues long. The CDR3 bases are TGTGCCAGCAGCCAAGGCACAGTCGCTAGCACAGATACGCAGTATTTT. Amino acids: CASSQGTVASTDTQYF.

The chain combines TRBV11-2 with TRBJ2-7; tentative D call: TRBD2 (5 bases). Germline V gene lookup returns CDR1 SGHAT and CDR2 FQNNGV. Between the trimmed V and J ends, which lost 5 bases and 9 bases, there was a span of 23 bases. The CDR3 spans 15 residues. CDR3 loop: CASSLPSGTSGRQYF. The CDR3 coding sequence is TGTGCCAGCAGCCTACCCTCGGGAACCTCGGGCCGGCAGTACTTC.

The chain uses TRBV5-1 and TRBJ2-5; tentatively, D is TRBD1 (7 bases). With 4 bases removed from V and 4 bases from J, the gap between germline ends came to 14 bases. Germline V gene lookup returns CDR1 SGHRS and CDR2 YFSETQ. The CDR3 is 14 amino acids. The CDR3 nucleotides are TGCGCCAGCAGCGACCGACAGGGAGGAGAGACCCAGTACTTC. Translation: CASSDRQGGETQYF.

The chain is built from TRBV12-5 and TRBJ1-2, with 7 bases that match TRBD1. Germline V CDR1 and CDR2: LGHNT, FRNRAP. After removal of 3 bases from V and 2 bases from J, the junction contained 6 bases not matched to a gene. This CDR3 has 15 amino acids. The CDR3 protein is CASGFGQAPNYGYTF. DNA of the CDR3: TGTGCTAGTGGTTTCGGACAGGCCCCAAACTATGGCTACACCTTC.

The gene calls are TRBV29-1 and TRBJ1-1, with D perhaps TRBD1 (5 bases). The V end was cut by 4 bases, the J end by 6 bases, with 21 bases between. The CDR3 runs 15 residues. Germline values: CDR1 SQVTM, CDR2 ANQGSEA. The CDR3 nucleotides read TGCAGCGTTGGGGGCAGGATCATTGTTTGCGCTGAAGCTTTCTTT. Translation: CSVGGRIIVCAEAFF.